This entry describes one T cell receptor beta chain. Trimming at V came to 8 bases and at J to 2 bases, leaving 6 bases not matched to a gene. The length of the CDR3 is 14 residues. TCRdb itself ran the 5' RACE reads through MiXCR, one entry per CDR3 protein. The table lists about 280,000 distinct CDR3 sequences, over 7% of them singletons. This record comes from a study of T-cell memory formation after mild COVID-19. The receptor was derived from a man aged 18 to 29 who had mild COVID-19 (a few samples of this study predate the infection). Cell type and time point are not known. V usage is TRBV12-3 or TRBV12-4 and J usage is TRBJ1-5, with 7 bases identical to TRBD1. Specimen: PBMCs or a T cell subset sorted from them (not recorded which). The CDR3 DNA is TGTGCCAGCGGGGGACAGTTTGGCAATCAGCCCCAGCATTTT. Translation gives CASGGQFGNQPQHF.